This entry lists 17 T cell receptor beta chains sequenced from one sample in a study of CD8 T cells in ankylosing spondylitis. TCRdb reprocessed the 5' RACE reads via MiXCR and lists one record per CDR3 protein. Of just over 300,000 distinct CDR3 sequences in the sample, about a fifth were seen once. The source material was blood, either unsorted or a sorted T cell fraction (not recorded which). These receptors were obtained from a female donor with ankylosing spondylitis or in good health (not recorded which).

V and J are TRBV29-1 and TRBJ2-1, with TRBD1 as a possible D gene (5 bases). Trimming pared 7 bases from V and 7 bases from J, leaving 17 bases between. The CDR3 runs to 13 residues. CDR1 is SQVTM and CDR2 is ANQGSEA in the germline V gene. The CDR3 spells CSGGRAVGNEQFF. CDR3 DNA: TGCAGCGGGGGCCGGGCAGTTGGGAATGAGCAGTTCTTC.

The CDR3 sequence is CASSQYKGDTQYF. CDR3 nucleotides: TGTGCCAGCAGCCAGTACAAGGGAGATACGCAGTATTTT. V usage is TRBV14 and J usage is TRBJ2-3, with D unresolved. The V gene's germline CDR1 is SGHDN and CDR2 FVKESK. CDR3 length equals 13 residues. V lost 3 bases, J lost 5 bases, and 9 bases lay in between.

CDR3 in DNA: TGCAGTGCCGAGGGGGGGACAGAGAGCCTGCAGTACTTC. Translated: CSAEGGTESLQYF. The gene calls are TRBV20-1 and TRBJ2-7, with D perhaps assigned TRBD1 or TRBD2 (7 bases each). Trimming shortened V by 6 bases and J by 9 bases, and 21 bases separated the two germline ends. This CDR3 region has 13 residues. Germline V gene data show CDR1 as DFQATT and CDR2 as SNEGSKA (reference sequence).

This clonotype appeared a few times. This sequence joins TRBV6-1 and TRBJ2-2, with no clear D. CDR1 is MNHNS and CDR2 is SASEGT in the germline V gene. CDR3 length equals 13 residues. V was trimmed by 6 bases and J by 2 bases, leaving 7 bases between them. CDR3 in amino acids: CASSNLNTGELFF. Here the CDR3 DNA reads TGTGCCAGCAGCAACTTAAACACCGGGGAGCTGTTTTTT.

This clonotype was recorded at least ten times. The chain is built from TRBV4-1 and TRBJ2-1, with TRBD2 matching over 8 bases. This CDR3 contains 18 residues. Trimming took 0 bases from V and 3 from J; bases not matched to a gene: 10. Germline V gene sequence: CDR1 MGHRA, CDR2 YSYEKL. The CDR3 region has the DNA TGCGCCAGCAGCCAAGATCGTGGGGGTAGCGGGATCTACAATGAGCAGTTCTTC. Its protein product is CASSQDRGGSGIYNEQFF.

This clonotype has a handful of counts. This chain joins TRBV12-3 or TRBV12-4 and TRBJ1-1, with D maybe TRBD1 (6 bases). The V end lost 6 bases, the J end lost 4 bases, and 15 bases lay between the germline ends. The CDR3 is made up of 14 amino acids. Here the CDR3 reads CASSPMDRFTEAFF. The DNA for the CDR3 is TGTGCCAGCAGCCCCATGGACAGATTCACTGAAGCTTTCTTT.

The gene calls are TRBV11-1 and TRBJ2-2; D assignment may be TRBD1 or TRBD2 (5 bases each). The CDR3 runs to 16 residues. V lost 2 bases and J lost 4, with 14 bases in between. Germline CDR1 and CDR2: SGHAT and FQDESV (reference sequence). The CDR3 DNA reads TGTGCCAGCAGCTTACGCCCCCCAGGGAGCACCGGGGAGCTGTTTTTT. It specifies CASSLRPPGSTGELFF.

This clonotype has a handful of counts. The rearrangement links TRBV10-1 to TRBJ2-3; no definite D call. CDR1 and CDR2 (germline): WNHNN, SYGVQD (reference sequence). The V and J ends lost 0 bases and 2 bases respectively, with 15 bases between them. The CDR3 is 17 residues long. The CDR3 sequence: CASSESIGLGNTDTQYF. CDR3 bases: TGCGCCAGCAGTGAGTCGATAGGGCTTGGGAACACAGATACGCAGTATTTT.

This clonotype was seen repeatedly, ten times or more. DNA for the CDR3: TGTGCCAGCAGCCCGGGACTAGCGAACAATGAGCAGTTCTTC. Protein sequence: CASSPGLANNEQFF. The chain couples TRBV4-2 to TRBJ2-1, with 10 bases lining up with TRBD2. Germline V gene data show CDR1 as LGHNA and CDR2 as YNFKEQ. With 4 bases clipped from V and 5 bases from J, the junction kept 2 bases outside the gene matches. This CDR3 contains 14 residues.

This clonotype has only one observation. V is TRBV5-1 and J is TRBJ2-5; 11 bases are shared with TRBD1. V gave up 0 bases and J gave up 5 bases; unmatched junction bases: 6. The CDR3 length is 16 residues. Germline-derived CDR1 and CDR2 are SGHRS and YFSETQ. The CDR3 loop is CASSLARTGGGETQYF. Here the CDR3 DNA reads TGCGCCAGCAGCTTGGCCCGGACAGGGGGCGGGGAGACCCAGTACTTC. The entire variable domain, with the rest obtained from reference TRBV5-1 and TRBJ2-5, is as follows: KAGVTQTPRYLIKTRGQQVTLSCSPISGHRSVSWYQQTPGQGLQFLFEYFSETQRNKGNFPGRFSGRQFSNSRSEMNVSTLELGDSALYLCASSLARTGGGETQYFGPGTRLLVL.

This clonotype has more than one count but fewer than ten. CDR3 loop: CAISEGLAGRADEQFF. Here the CDR3 DNA reads TGTGCCATCAGTGAGGGACTAGCGGGAAGGGCGGACGAGCAGTTCTTC. V is TRBV10-3 and J is TRBJ2-1; 12 bases are a match to TRBD2. Germline-derived CDR1 and CDR2 are ENHRY and SYGVKD. The CDR3 sequence is 16 residues long. V shed 2 bases, J shed 10 bases, and the junction held 9 bases outside the gene matches.

The gene calls are TRBV6-1 and TRBJ1-1; TRBD1 agrees at 7 bases. Per germline, CDR1 MNHNS and CDR2 SASEGT. This CDR3 contains 14 residues. J was trimmed by 0 bases and V by 9 bases; bases with no gene match: 7. The CDR3 here is CASTRQGMNTEAFF. DNA for the CDR3: TGTGCCAGTACTCGACAGGGCATGAACACTGAAGCTTTCTTT.

The chain links TRBV7-2 to TRBJ2-7; D is perhaps TRBD1 (7 bases). Germline CDR1 is SGHTA and CDR2 is FQGNSA. The CDR3 contains 15 residues. Trimming left V 5 bases short and J 2 bases short, with 16 bases between. The CDR3, as DNA: TGTGCCAGCAGCGTTCACAGGGGACTTGCCTACGAGCAGTACTTC. Protein: CASSVHRGLAYEQYF.

The chain links TRBV12-3 or TRBV12-4 to TRBJ2-5; TRBD1 aligns across 7 bases. This CDR3 comprises 13 residues. V shed 8 bases and J 5 bases; nucleotides not matched to a gene: 8. The CDR3 DNA reads TGTGCCAGCCGTCGAGGGGGCGAGGAGACCCAGTACTTC. As protein: CASRRGGEETQYF.

The chain couples TRBV19 to TRBJ2-2; no reliable D call. This CDR3 spans 19 amino acids. Per germline, CDR1 LNHDA and CDR2 SQIVND (reference sequence). V was pared by 7 bases and J by 0 bases, with 24 bases between. CDR3: CASKKALVYSKTNTGELFF. The CDR3 DNA reads as TGTGCCAGTAAAAAAGCTTTAGTATATTCTAAGACGAACACCGGGGAGCTGTTTTTT.

This clonotype was seen ten or more times. This chain connects TRBV20-1 to TRBJ2-5; 11 bases agree with TRBD2. Germline-derived CDR1 and CDR2 are DFQATT and SNEGSKA (reference sequence). Trimming took 6 bases from V and 4 from J; bases not matched to a gene: 4. This CDR3 has 13 residues. This CDR3 reads CSAVAGGRETQYF. The CDR3 DNA sequence: TGCAGTGCGGTAGCGGGAGGGAGAGAGACCCAGTACTTC.

This clonotype has more than one count but fewer than ten. The V and J genes are TRBV6-5 and TRBJ1-1, with a possible D match to TRBD1 (5 bases). Germline lookup yields CDR1 MNHEY and CDR2 SVGAGI. Trimming shortened V by 7 bases and J by 4 bases, and 10 bases separated the two germline ends. The CDR3 is made up of 12 amino acids. The CDR3 loop reads CASKGVGTEAFF. The CDR3 nucleotides are TGTGCCAGCAAAGGGGTCGGCACTGAAGCTTTCTTT.